A selection of T cell receptor beta chains follows, all from one sample in a study of T-cell memory formation after mild COVID-19. TCRdb called the 5' RACE reads again in MiXCR, with one record for every CDR3 protein. The sample consists of about 180,000 distinct CDR3 sequences, around 16% of them appearing once. What was sequenced was PBMCs or a T cell subset sorted from them (not recorded which). Receptors originate from an adult woman who had mild COVID-19 (a few samples of this study predate the infection). Cell type and time point are not known. Each CDR3 is given with its conserved first and last residue. Each record gives: J gene, D gene, clone size, V gene, CDR3 DNA, CDR3 protein. The D gene is left open where the match is weak. Not every row has a clone size; where given, it reads once, few, many or a size class.

TRBJ1-1	TRBD1	.	TRBV7-9	TGTGCCAGCAGCCTAGGGGGCATCACTGAAGCTTTCTTT	CASSLGGITEAFF
TRBJ2-2	.	few	TRBV20-1	TGCAGTGCTAGTAACAGGATGAACACCGGGGAGCTGTTTTTT	CSASNRMNTGELFF
TRBJ2-1	.	.	TRBV5-4	TGTGCCAGCAGCTTCGGAAGCGGCTCCTACAATGAGCAGTTCTTC	CASSFGSGSYNEQFF
TRBJ2-1	TRBD2	.	TRBV29-1	TGCAGCGTGTCCCCTAGCGGGAGAGCCGACAATGAGCAGTTCTTC	CSVSPSGRADNEQFF
TRBJ2-7	.	few	TRBV5-1	TGCGCCAGCAGCTTGGAGGATTCCTACGAGCAGTACTTC	CASSLEDSYEQYF
TRBJ2-7	TRBD2	.	TRBV10-2	TGCGCCAGCTCAGGGACTAACTCCTACGAGCAGTACTTC	CASSGTNSYEQYF
TRBJ2-7	.	few	TRBV7-8	TGTGCCAGCAGCTTCTCCGTGGGCTACGAGCAGTACTTC	CASSFSVGYEQYF
TRBJ2-2	TRBD1	.	TRBV27	TGTGCCAGCAGTTTGAGCCCGGGACAGGGCACCGGGGAGCTGTTTTTT	CASSLSPGQGTGELFF
TRBJ2-5	.	many	TRBV18	TGTGCCAGCTCACGGAGGGAAGAGACCCAGTACTTC	CASSRREETQYF
TRBJ1-3	.	.	TRBV29-1	TGCAGCGCATCGGGACTCCGAAACACCATATATTTT	CSASGLRNTIYF
TRBJ2-5	.	.	TRBV3-1	TGTGCCAGCAGCCGAGACATATTAGGAGAGACCCAGTACTTC	CASSRDILGETQYF
TRBJ1-2	.	.	TRBV12-3/TRBV12-4	TGTGCCAGCAGTTTAGCGGCCATAGCCTATGGCTACACCTTC	CASSLAAIAYGYTF
TRBJ2-3	TRBD2	.	TRBV12-3/TRBV12-4	TGTGCCAGCAGTTTTCCGCGGGGGTACACAGATACGCAGTATTTT	CASSFPRGYTDTQYF
TRBJ2-1	.	few	TRBV3-1	TGTGCCAGCAGCCAAGGACTAGTCAAGACACCTGAGCAGTTCTTC	CASSQGLVKTPEQFF
TRBJ1-2	.	once	TRBV2	TGTGCCAGCAGTGACCACCGTAACTATGGCTACACCTTC	CASSDHRNYGYTF
TRBJ2-1	.	.	TRBV20-1	TGCAGTGCTAGAGATCCGGTGCGCGAGCAGTTCTTC	CSARDPVREQFF
TRBJ2-3	.	many	TRBV2	TGTGCCAGCAGTCCGGGGACAGATACGCAGTATTTT	CASSPGTDTQYF
TRBJ2-1	TRBD2	.	TRBV7-2	TGTGCCAGCAACGCCATGTCCCTAGCGGGGGGATTCTACAATGAGCAGTTCTTC	CASNAMSLAGGFYNEQFF
TRBJ1-2	.	few	TRBV7-2	TGTGCCAGCAGCAGGGGGAAAGGGAGGTATGGCTACACCTTC	CASSRGKGRYGYTF
TRBJ2-1	.	.	TRBV7-9	TGTGCCAGCAGCTTCATGGCAGGGAATGAGCAGTTCTTC	CASSFMAGNEQFF
TRBJ2-3	TRBD2	.	TRBV12-3/TRBV12-4	TGTGCCAGCAGTCCGCGCCTGAGGGGACTAGCGGGGGCCACAGATACGCAGTATTTT	CASSPRLRGLAGATDTQYF
TRBJ2-2	.	few	TRBV7-2	TGTGCCAGCAGCCCATATATAGGGGAGCTGTTTTTT	CASSPYIGELFF
TRBJ2-7	.	.	TRBV2	TGTGCCAGCAGTGAATCTCCGGGATACGAGCAGTACTTC	CASSESPGYEQYF
TRBJ2-7	.	many	TRBV2	TGTGCCAGCAGTGAAAGGGACTACGAGCAGTACTTC	CASSERDYEQYF
TRBJ1-2	.	.	TRBV12-3/TRBV12-4	TGTGCCAGCAGTTTCGGGCAGAGAAACTATGGCTACACCTTC	CASSFGQRNYGYTF
TRBJ1-2	.	.	TRBV7-2	TGTGCCAGCAGCTTGCGCCGGCATGACTATGGCTACACCTTC	CASSLRRHDYGYTF
TRBJ2-3	.	many	TRBV9	TGTGCCAGCAGCGTAGTAGGGGAATTAGGTACGCAGTATTTT	CASSVVGELGTQYF
TRBJ2-5	.	few	TRBV5-1	TGCGCCAGCAGCTGGGGGGACGGTCAAGAGACCCAGTACTTC	CASSWGDGQETQYF
TRBJ2-1	TRBD2	few	TRBV5-1	TGCGCCAGCTTCTCCGGGACTAGCGGGAGCCAAGCCTACAATGAGCAGTTCTTC	CASFSGTSGSQAYNEQFF
TRBJ2-1	.	.	TRBV7-6	TGTGCCAGCAGCCCGCGAGGGAACAATGAGCAGTTCTTC	CASSPRGNNEQFF
TRBJ2-5	.	.	TRBV30	TGTGCCTGGAGTAGCTTCCGGGACTCGCAGTACTTC	CAWSSFRDSQYF
TRBJ2-1	.	few	TRBV7-3	TGTGCCAGCAGCCGAAACGGATACAATGAGCAGTTCTTC	CASSRNGYNEQFF
TRBJ1-4	TRBD1	few	TRBV4-2	TGTGCCAGCAGCCTCACTTCCGGGACAGGGGCGGGAGAAAAACTGTTTTTT	CASSLTSGTGAGEKLFF
TRBJ1-3	TRBD1	.	TRBV9	TGTGCCAGCAGCGCTCAACAGGGGGGTGGAAACACCATATATTTT	CASSAQQGGGNTIYF
TRBJ1-1	.	.	TRBV20-1	TGCAGTGCCGACTCGTTCGAGCGGGGCGTCACTGAAGCTTTCTTT	CSADSFERGVTEAFF
TRBJ2-3	TRBD2	many	TRBV12-3/TRBV12-4	TGTGCCAGCAGTCCCCGGTTAGCGGGGGGGCGGGGCACAGATACGCAGTATTTT	CASSPRLAGGRGTDTQYF
TRBJ2-5	.	few	TRBV4-2	TGTGCCAGCAGCCAAGTTGAGGGGGGGACCCAGTACTTC	CASSQVEGGTQYF
TRBJ1-1	TRBD1	few	TRBV6-5	TGTGCCAGCAGTCAGGCGGACAGGGGTGCTTTCTTT	CASSQADRGAFF
TRBJ2-1	TRBD2	few	TRBV5-1	TGCGCCAGCAGCACGGGGACTAGCGGGACCAATGAGCAGTTCTTC	CASSTGTSGTNEQFF
TRBJ1-2	.	.	TRBV7-2	TGTGCCAGCAGCTCGGACAGCCTCCTCTCAGGCTACACCTTC	CASSSDSLLSGYTF
TRBJ2-3	.	.	TRBV4-2	TGTGCCAGCAGCCGTGAGGGACTTCGCACAGATACGCAGTATTTT	CASSREGLRTDTQYF
TRBJ2-7	.	.	TRBV12-3/TRBV12-4	TGTGCCAGCAGTTTAGTAACAGCGTTATCCTACGAGCAGTACTTC	CASSLVTALSYEQYF
TRBJ2-7	.	few	TRBV7-9	TGTGCCGGCAGCCCACTAGGGTCCCGTACCTACGAGCAGTACTTC	CAGSPLGSRTYEQYF
TRBJ1-2	TRBD1	few	TRBV25-1	TGTGCCAGCAGTGACGGGCCAGGGGGATCTTATGGCTACACCTTC	CASSDGPGGSYGYTF
TRBJ2-7	.	few	TRBV24-1	TGTGCCACCAGTGATTCCAGACTAGTCGGCGAGCAGTACTTC	CATSDSRLVGEQYF
TRBJ2-5	TRBD2	few	TRBV20-1	TGCAGTGCTGACGCACTAGCGGGGGTGGAGACCCAGTACTTC	CSADALAGVETQYF
TRBJ2-5	.	.	TRBV4-1	TGCGCCAGCAGCCCCACTATGGTGTTAGGGGAGACCCAGTACTTC	CASSPTMVLGETQYF
TRBJ1-6	.	.	TRBV20-1	TGCAGTGCTAGAGACAATAGCGGTTCACCCCTCCACTTT	CSARDNSGSPLHF
TRBJ2-1	TRBD2	.	TRBV10-2	TGCGCCAGCAGGGATCTAGCGGGAGTAGGCAATGAGCAGTTCTTC	CASRDLAGVGNEQFF
TRBJ1-1	TRBD1	.	TRBV7-6	TGTGCCAGCAGCTCCGCCGGGACAGCGAACACTGAAGCTTTCTTT	CASSSAGTANTEAFF
TRBJ1-5	.	few	TRBV12-3/TRBV12-4	TGTGCCAGCACCGAAAATAGCAATCAGCCCCAGCATTTT	CASTENSNQPQHF
TRBJ2-5	.	.	TRBV6-5	TGTGCCAGCAGTTACCCCCGGGAGACCCAGTACTTC	CASSYPRETQYF
TRBJ2-2	.	.	TRBV19	TGTGCCAGTAGTAGGGATTTCCTAACGAACACCGGGGAGCTGTTTTTT	CASSRDFLTNTGELFF
TRBJ1-5	.	few	TRBV12-3/TRBV12-4	TGTGCCAGCAGTTTTCGGAGGGGTCATCAGCCCCAGCATTTT	CASSFRRGHQPQHF
TRBJ2-7	.	.	TRBV10-3	TGTGCCATCAGTGGAGGGGGAGGCGAGCAGTACTTC	CAISGGGGEQYF